This T cell receptor (beta chain) came from a study of PD-1 blockade in classical Hodgkin lymphoma (TCRdb year 2020). For the wider study: Nivolumab dosing was 3 mg/kg intravenously every 2 weeks, continuing until either disease progression or unacceptable toxicity. The study used TCR beta sequencing and CyTOF to define a peripheral blood immune signature of response to PD-1 blockade in classical Hodgkin lymphoma.

The time point label here, explained by the study, means: cycle 1 day 1 (C1D1), immediately before nivolumab initiation. Every trial patient had relapsed following autologous stem cell transplantation, and prior brentuximab vedotin exposure was what differed among cohorts A, B and C. Using a Miltenyi CD4+ T cell isolation kit, CD4+ T cells were purified from thawed PBMCs through magnetic negative selection. A total of fewer than 65 patients with relapsed/refractory classical Hodgkin lymphoma made up the trial cohort, and each patient's best overall response was complete response, partial response or progressive disease. Single-agent nivolumab was administered to trial patients in the multi-cohort phase II CheckMate 205 trial. An independent review committee assessed best overall response by applying the 2007 International Working Group response criteria. Trial PBMCs were obtained immediately prior to nivolumab initiation (C1D1) and on therapy at cycle 2 day 1 and cycle 4 day 1. After peripheral blood was drawn into 8 mL Vacutainer Cell Preparation Tubes, PBMCs were isolated by centrifugation and then cryopreserved. Purified CD4+ and CD8+ fractions were generated only in cases for which an additional PBMC sample was available. Magnetically labelled cells were depleted on LS columns in a quadroMACS separator, and the flow-through was collected as the purified fraction.

What the study reported, not specific to this receptor: A significant rise by C4D1 was seen in CD4+ but not CD8+ TCR diversity (p=0.0027 vs p=0.16), with the rise being most apparent in complete responders (p=0.02). Baseline TCR diversity was reported to be lower in newly diagnosed patients than in healthy donors and to be lower still in relapsed/refractory patients. Lower diversity was observed in patients in whom nivolumab was started less than 1 year after ASCT, and these patients were excluded from later analyses so that confounding by immune reconstitution would be avoided. Trial patients with a complete response had baseline diversity similar to that of newly diagnosed patients, while partial responders and progressors had significantly lower diversity. Only a single clinical trial cohort was studied, and what caused the repertoire differences, possibly disease activity or prior therapy, remained undefined.

The CDR3 goes from the cysteine to the phenylalanine over 13 residues. Solely the CDR3 DNA is kept, with 39 bases framed from the first base. The germline V gene yields SNHLY for CDR1 and FYNNEI for CDR2. The V and J ends are trimmed by 8 bases and 3 bases, leaving 11 bases between them. About this clone itself: Its antigen target is currently unknown. Qualities for individual bases were not recorded, and no much larger clone is one base off.

The Qiagen DNeasy kit was used to extract genomic DNA from unsorted PBMCs and from the negatively selected CD4+ and CD8+ fractions. TCR beta CDR3 regions were amplified by immunoSEQ multiplex PCR using primers annealing to V and J segments. A synthetic immune receptor repertoire was used to minimize amplification bias, and any residual bias was removed computationally once sequencing was done. As for the original processing: Custom Python scripts were used to quantify repertoire diversity as the Shannon entropy index. The unsorted, CD4+ and CD8+ repertoires were each analyzed separately, with the exception of combined analyses, where CD4+ and CD8+ sequences were merged in silico. A clone was considered expanded if an increase in frequency of at least 2-fold after treatment relative to C1D1 was found, and a pseudocount of 0.5 was applied to clones undetected at baseline. Clones with 0 or 1 copy at C1D1 were classified as singleton clones, and clones with 2 or more copies were classified as non-singleton clones. By matching protein sequences in sorted samples from the same patient, clones expanded in unsorted samples were annotated as CD4+, CD8+ or unknown. Wilcoxon tests on paired samples were used to test diversity changes from C1D1 to C4D1. TCRdb took this table from immuneACCESS and kept in-frame rearrangements with V and J called. Such tables lack part of the clones; where checked against another copy, unresolved V genes explain under half of the gap, and the rest is unexplained. V and J calls and clone size come straight from that table; D and trimming were deduced from the DNA. For this sample the table gives roughly 7,700 clones, of which 80% to 90% were detected only once. Approximately 1.6% of the sample is in the top ten clones.

This clonotype was obtained from a human donor with classical Hodgkin lymphoma. This material consisted of CD4+ T cells from blood, taken at baseline. The rearranged segments are TRBV2 and TRBJ1-5; no D segment can be confidently identified. The sequenced DNA: TGTGCCAGCGATAACGTAGTCAATCAGCCCCAGCATTTT. Its coded protein is CASDNVVNQPQHF.